A selection of T cell receptor beta chains follows, all from one sample in a study of blood T cell repertoires in COVID-19. Using immunoSEQ multiplex PCR, the repertoire was profiled, and TCRdb retains in-frame clones only, with some absent. This table has 210,000 or so clones, 85% to 90% appearing once. Material: peripheral blood. The source of these receptors is a man aged 50-60 years with acute or convalescent COVID-19. CDR3s include the opening cysteine and the closing phenylalanine or tryptophan. D genes are given only for firm matches. Size tells how often a clone was seen (once, few, many) or the class of an expanded clone, and some rows leave it out.

abundance,d_gene,v_gene,j_gene,CDR3nt,CDR3aa
NA,TRBD1,TRBV7-8,TRBJ1-1,TGTGCCAGTGGCCGCGGCGGGACAGGCAACACTGAAGCTTTCTTT,CASGRGGTGNTEAFF
NA,TRBD1,TRBV6-6,TRBJ1-2,TGTGCCAGCAGTTCGGGACAGGGGGCCGATGGCTACACCTTC,CASSSGQGADGYTF
NA,TRBD1,TRBV15,TRBJ1-4,TGTGCCACCAGCTCCCAGACAGGGGGAAATGAAAAACTGTTTTTT,CATSSQTGGNEKLFF
NA,TRBD1,TRBV3-1/TRBV3-2,TRBJ1-4,TGTGCCAGCAGCCCCCGACAGGGGCGAAAACTGTTTTTT,CASSPRQGRKLFF
NA,TRBD1,TRBV2,TRBJ1-5,TGTGCCAGCAGTGTTCTAACAGGGGGATCGAGCAATCAGCCCCAGCATTTT,CASSVLTGGSSNQPQHF
NA,TRBD1,TRBV6-2/TRBV6-3,TRBJ2-6,TGTGCCAGCAGTTACTCTACGACTGGACAGGGCCTCTCTGGGGCCAACGTCCTGACTTTC,CASSYSTTGQGLSGANVLTF
NA,TRBD2,TRBV9,TRBJ2-1,TGTGCCAGCAGCGGGGCTAGCGGGCCGAGCTCCTACAATGAGCAGTTCTTC,CASSGASGPSSYNEQFF
NA,NA,TRBV5-1,TRBJ2-7,TGCGCCAGCAGCACTTCGCCGGAGGGCGAGCAGTACTTC,CASSTSPEGEQYF
few,TRBD1,TRBV6-1,TRBJ1-1,TGTGCCAGCAGTGATAGGGGACAGGCGAACACTGAAGCTTTCTTT,CASSDRGQANTEAFF
NA,NA,TRBV5-1,TRBJ2-2,TGCGCCAGCAGCCTTGCGACAGTCGCGAACACCGGGGAGCTGTTTTTT,CASSLATVANTGELFF
NA,TRBD2,TRBV9,TRBJ2-5,TGTGCCAGCAGCCGACTAGCCGGGACCCAGTACTTC,CASSRLAGTQYF
NA,NA,TRBV5-1,TRBJ1-1,TGCGCCACCCGCGACGCGGGGGGAACTGAAGCTTTCTTT,CATRDAGGTEAFF
few,NA,TRBV4-2,TRBJ1-5,TGTGCCAGCAGCCAAGACGGGGGGAATCAGCCCCAGCATTTT,CASSQDGGNQPQHF
NA,TRBD1,TRBV15,TRBJ1-3,TGTGCCACCAGCAGAGATATGCCACGACAGGGATTTGGAAACACCATATATTTT,CATSRDMPRQGFGNTIYF
NA,NA,TRBV11-2,TRBJ1-2,TGTGCCAGCAGCTTAGATCACAGTAACTATGGCTACACCTTC,CASSLDHSNYGYTF
NA,TRBD1,TRBV5-6,TRBJ1-4,TGTGCCAGCAGTACAGGGGCTGAAAAACTGTTTTTT,CASSTGAEKLFF
NA,NA,TRBV6-1,TRBJ1-1,TGTGCCAGCAGTGAAGCGCGACAGGAAGCTTTCTTT,CASSEARQEAFF
NA,TRBD1,TRBV7-9,TRBJ1-5,TGTGCCAGCAGCTCAGGGGGCGGCGGATATAGCAATCAGCCCCAGCATTTT,CASSSGGGGYSNQPQHF
NA,TRBD1,TRBV6-5,TRBJ1-2,TGTGCCAGCAAATATGACAGGGCGGAGTTCTATGGCTACACCTTC,CASKYDRAEFYGYTF
few,TRBD1,TRBV29-1,TRBJ2-2,TGCAGCGCGCGCCCCTCAGCCCGGGACAGGGGGCTCGGCGGGGAGCTGTTTTTT,CSARPSARDRGLGGELFF
NA,NA,TRBV3-1/TRBV3-2,TRBJ1-2,TGTGCCAGCAGCCAAGATGGAGGGGTGTCTAACTATGGCTACACCTTC,CASSQDGGVSNYGYTF
NA,NA,TRBV6-5,TRBJ1-2,TGTGCCAGCAGTTACCAGGGCAGCCGCTATGGCTACACCTTC,CASSYQGSRYGYTF
once,NA,TRBV19,TRBJ1-3,TGTGCCAGTAGTTATCGATTGCAGGCGAGCTCTGGAAACACCATATATTTT,CASSYRLQASSGNTIYF
NA,NA,TRBV5-1,TRBJ1-2,TGCGCCAGCAGCTTGCCCACAGGGACCACGGCTGGCTACACCTTC,CASSLPTGTTAGYTF
once,NA,TRBV27,TRBJ2-7,TGTGCCACCGGGACACTTACGTCCTACGAGCAGTACTTC,CATGTLTSYEQYF
NA,NA,TRBV3-1/TRBV3-2,TRBJ1-5,TGTGCCAGCAGCCAAGACCGGGGGGATCAGCCCCAGCATTTT,CASSQDRGDQPQHF
NA,NA,TRBV5-1,TRBJ1-2,TGCGCCAGCAGCAAGGACAGTTATGGCTACACCTTC,CASSKDSYGYTF
NA,TRBD2,TRBV5-1,TRBJ2-1,TGCGCCAGCAGCCCGGATAGGACCCAGCGGGGTCGTGATGAGCAGTTCTTC,CASSPDRTQRGRDEQFF
once,NA,TRBV2,TRBJ1-1,TGTGCCAGCGCTGGGCAGATGAACACTGAAGCTTTCTTT,CASAGQMNTEAFF
NA,NA,TRBV11-1,TRBJ1-2,TGTGCCAGCAGCTTACAGGGCCTACGTGGCTACACCTTC,CASSLQGLRGYTF
NA,TRBD1,TRBV27,TRBJ2-7,TGTGCCAGCAGATCCGGGACAGGATCCTACGAGCAGTACTTC,CASRSGTGSYEQYF
NA,NA,TRBV18,TRBJ1-1,TGTGCCAGCTCACCACCGGTGGGGGCTGTCGCTTTCTTT,CASSPPVGAVAFF
once,NA,TRBV10-2,TRBJ1-1,TGCGCCAGCAGTGGCGCTCCGGGACGACTAGACACTGAAGCTTTCTTT,CASSGAPGRLDTEAFF
NA,TRBD1,TRBV7-9,TRBJ1-1,TGTGCCAGCAGCTTAGCCCGGGACAGGTCGAACACTGAAGCTTTCTTT,CASSLARDRSNTEAFF
NA,TRBD1,TRBV11-2,TRBJ1-1,TGTGCCAGCAGCACCCGGGACAGGGTGAAAGCTTTCTTT,CASSTRDRVKAFF
NA,TRBD1,TRBV6-1,TRBJ1-1,TGTGCCAGCAGTGAATGGGACAGGGAGGGCACTGAAGCTTTCTTT,CASSEWDREGTEAFF
NA,NA,TRBV27,TRBJ1-1,TGTGCCAGCAGTTCCCACATGTTCACTGAAGCTTTCTTT,CASSSHMFTEAFF
NA,NA,TRBV5-4,TRBJ2-3,TGTGCCAGCAGCTTGACAGGGCGGGCCTTCAGTGATACGCAGTATTTT,CASSLTGRAFSDTQYF
NA,TRBD1,TRBV18,TRBJ1-2,TGTGCCAGCTCACCCGACAGGGAGGGCTACACCTTC,CASSPDREGYTF
NA,TRBD2,TRBV7-2,TRBJ2-1,TGTGCCAGCACCCTTAGCGGGGCTTCCTACAATGAGCAGTTCTTC,CASTLSGASYNEQFF
few,TRBD1,TRBV19,TRBJ2-1,TGTGCCAGTAGTTCCCCGGACAGGGGCAATGAGCAGTTCTTC,CASSSPDRGNEQFF
NA,NA,TRBV6-5,TRBJ2-5,TGTGCCACCGAGGGTTACCAAGAGACCCAGTACTTC,CATEGYQETQYF
once,NA,TRBV7-9,TRBJ1-1,TGTGCCAGCAGCTTAAGAGCTGAAGCTTTCTTT,CASSLRAEAFF
NA,TRBD1,TRBV5-1,TRBJ2-5,TGCGCCAGCAGCTTGTCACCCGACAGGGCTCACCAAGAGACCCAGTACTTC,CASSLSPDRAHQETQYF
once,NA,TRBV28,TRBJ2-1,TGTGCCAGCAGTCGGGATATATATGAGCAGTTCTTC,CASSRDIYEQFF
NA,TRBD2,TRBV11-3,TRBJ2-2,TGTGCCAGCAGCCCACTTAGCGGGGGTCGTACCGGGGAGCTGTTTTTT,CASSPLSGGRTGELFF
NA,NA,TRBV5-1,TRBJ2-1,TGCGCCAGCAGCTTCCCTTCGGATGAGCAGTTCTTC,CASSFPSDEQFF
NA,NA,TRBV5-1,TRBJ1-4,TGCGCCAGCAGCCCGGGACACGGCAAAGCAACTAATGAAAAACTGTTTTTT,CASSPGHGKATNEKLFF
NA,NA,TRBV9,TRBJ2-7,TGTGCCAGCAGCGTAGGTGACGACCCGGGCGAGCAGTACTTC,CASSVGDDPGEQYF